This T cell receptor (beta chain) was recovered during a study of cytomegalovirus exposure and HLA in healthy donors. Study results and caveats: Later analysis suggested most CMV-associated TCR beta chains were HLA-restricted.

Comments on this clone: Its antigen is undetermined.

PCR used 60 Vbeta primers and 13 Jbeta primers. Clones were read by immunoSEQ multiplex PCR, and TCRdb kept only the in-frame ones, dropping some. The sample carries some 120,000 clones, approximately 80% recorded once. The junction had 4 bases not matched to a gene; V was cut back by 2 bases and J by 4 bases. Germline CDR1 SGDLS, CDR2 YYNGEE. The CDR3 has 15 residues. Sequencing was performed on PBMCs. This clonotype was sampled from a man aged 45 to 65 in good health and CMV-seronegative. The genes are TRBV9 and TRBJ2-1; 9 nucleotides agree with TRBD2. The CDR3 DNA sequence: TGTGCCAGCAGCGTTCTAGCGGGGTCTTACAATGAGCAGTTCTTC. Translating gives CASSVLAGSYNEQFF.